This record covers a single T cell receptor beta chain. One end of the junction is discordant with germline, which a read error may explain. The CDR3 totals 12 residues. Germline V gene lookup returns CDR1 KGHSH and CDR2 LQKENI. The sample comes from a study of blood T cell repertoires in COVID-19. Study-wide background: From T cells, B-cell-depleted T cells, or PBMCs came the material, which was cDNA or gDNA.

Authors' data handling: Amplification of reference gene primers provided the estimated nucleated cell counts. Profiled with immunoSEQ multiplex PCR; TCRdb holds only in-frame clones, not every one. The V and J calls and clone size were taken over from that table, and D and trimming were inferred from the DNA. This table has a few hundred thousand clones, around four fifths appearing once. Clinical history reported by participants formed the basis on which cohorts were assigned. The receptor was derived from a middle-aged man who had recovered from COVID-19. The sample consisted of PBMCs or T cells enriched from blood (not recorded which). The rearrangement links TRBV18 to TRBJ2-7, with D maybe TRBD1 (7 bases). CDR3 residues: CASSPHPQGEVF. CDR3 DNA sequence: TGTGCCAGCTCACCACACCCCCAGGGGGAGGTCTTC.